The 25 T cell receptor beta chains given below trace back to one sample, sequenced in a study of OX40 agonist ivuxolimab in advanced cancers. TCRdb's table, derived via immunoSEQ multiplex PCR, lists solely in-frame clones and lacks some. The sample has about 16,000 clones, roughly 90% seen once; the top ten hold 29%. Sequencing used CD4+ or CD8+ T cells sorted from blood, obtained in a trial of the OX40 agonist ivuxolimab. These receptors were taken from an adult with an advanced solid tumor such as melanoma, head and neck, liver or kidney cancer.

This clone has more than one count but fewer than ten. CDR3 amino acids: CASSSLTGGENQPQHF. The CDR3 nucleotides are TGTGCCAGCAGTTCTTTAACAGGGGGCGAGAATCAGCCCCAGCATTTT. This chain uses TRBV6-5 with TRBJ1-5, with 9 bases identical to TRBD1. The CDR3 runs to 16 residues. Germline trimming cut 4 bases from V and 4 bases from J; bases unmatched to any gene: 8. CDR1 is MNHEY and CDR2 is SVGAGI in the germline V gene.

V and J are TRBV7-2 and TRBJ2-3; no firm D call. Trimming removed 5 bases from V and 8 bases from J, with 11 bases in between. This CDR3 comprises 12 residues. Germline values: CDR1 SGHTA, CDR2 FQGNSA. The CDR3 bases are TGTGCCAGCAGCCAAACTCCCGGTACGCAGTATTTT. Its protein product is CASSQTPGTQYF.

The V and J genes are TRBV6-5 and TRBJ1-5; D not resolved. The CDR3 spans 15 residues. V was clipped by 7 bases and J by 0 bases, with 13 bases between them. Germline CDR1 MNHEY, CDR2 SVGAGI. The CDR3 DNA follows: TGTGCCAGCAACCAGGTCCGGGCTAGCAATCAGCCCCAGCATTTT. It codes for CASNQVRASNQPQHF.

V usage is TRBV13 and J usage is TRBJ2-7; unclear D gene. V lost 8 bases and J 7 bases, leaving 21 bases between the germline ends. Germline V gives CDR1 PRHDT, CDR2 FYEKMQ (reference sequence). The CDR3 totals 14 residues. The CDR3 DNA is TGTGCCAGCGGCCTCCCAGCCGCAGCTCGGGAGCAGTACTTC. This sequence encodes CASGLPAAAREQYF.

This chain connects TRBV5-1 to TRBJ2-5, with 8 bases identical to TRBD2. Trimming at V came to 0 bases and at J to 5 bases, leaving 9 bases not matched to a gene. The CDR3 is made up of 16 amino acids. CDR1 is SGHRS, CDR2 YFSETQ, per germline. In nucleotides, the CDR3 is TGCGCCAGCAGCTTGGGTCCAGCGGGAGTGTTGGAGACCCAGTACTTC. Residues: CASSLGPAGVLETQYF. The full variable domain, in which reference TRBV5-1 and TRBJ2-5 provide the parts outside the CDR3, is KAGVTQTPRYLIKTRGQQVTLSCSPISGHRSVSWYQQTPGQGLQFLFEYFSETQRNKGNFPGRFSGRQFSNSRSEMNVSTLELGDSALYLCASSLGPAGVLETQYFGPGTRLLVL.

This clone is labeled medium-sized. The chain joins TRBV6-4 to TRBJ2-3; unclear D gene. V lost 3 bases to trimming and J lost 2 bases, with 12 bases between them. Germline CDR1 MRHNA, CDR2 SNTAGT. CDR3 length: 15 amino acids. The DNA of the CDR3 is TGTGCCAGCAGTGAATTCGTGGGCTTCACAGATACGCAGTATTTT. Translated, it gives CASSEFVGFTDTQYF.

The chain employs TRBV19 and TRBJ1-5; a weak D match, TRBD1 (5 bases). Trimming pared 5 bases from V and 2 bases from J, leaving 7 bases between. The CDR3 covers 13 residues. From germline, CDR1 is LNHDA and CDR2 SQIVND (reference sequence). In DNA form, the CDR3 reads TGTGCCAGTAGTGTGGGGGGCAATCAGCCCCAGCATTTT. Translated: CASSVGGNQPQHF. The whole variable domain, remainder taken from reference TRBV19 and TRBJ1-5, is DGGITQSPKYLFRKEGQNVTLSCEQNLNHDAMYWYRQDPGQGLRLIYYSQIVNDFQKGDIAEGYSVSREKKESFPLTVTSAQKNPTAFYLCASSVGGNQPQHFGDGTRLSIL.

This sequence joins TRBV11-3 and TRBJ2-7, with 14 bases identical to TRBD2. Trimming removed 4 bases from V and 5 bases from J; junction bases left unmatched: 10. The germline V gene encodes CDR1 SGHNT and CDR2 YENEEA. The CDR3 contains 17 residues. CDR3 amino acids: CASSSGGGLAGDNEQYF. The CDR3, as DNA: TGTGCCAGCAGCTCCGGGGGGGGACTAGCGGGAGACAACGAGCAGTACTTC.

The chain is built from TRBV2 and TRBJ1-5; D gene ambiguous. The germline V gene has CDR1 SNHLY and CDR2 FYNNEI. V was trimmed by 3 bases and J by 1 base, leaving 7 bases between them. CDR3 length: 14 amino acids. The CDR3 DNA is TGTGCCAGCAGTGACAGTTCGAGCAATCAGCCCCAGCATTTT. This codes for CASSDSSSNQPQHF.

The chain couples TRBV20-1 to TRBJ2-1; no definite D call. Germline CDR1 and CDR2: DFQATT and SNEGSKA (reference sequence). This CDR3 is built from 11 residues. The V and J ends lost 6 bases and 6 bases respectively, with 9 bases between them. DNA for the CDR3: TGCAGTGCACTCGGGCTCAATGAGCAGTTCTTC. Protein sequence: CSALGLNEQFF.

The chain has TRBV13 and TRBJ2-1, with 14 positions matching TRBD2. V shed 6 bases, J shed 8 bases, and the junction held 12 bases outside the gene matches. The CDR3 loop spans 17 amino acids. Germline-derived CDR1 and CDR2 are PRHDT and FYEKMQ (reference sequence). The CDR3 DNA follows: TGTGCCAGCAGACCCGGGACTAGCGGGAGAGTGTTCGATGAGCAGTTCTTC. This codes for CASRPGTSGRVFDEQFF.

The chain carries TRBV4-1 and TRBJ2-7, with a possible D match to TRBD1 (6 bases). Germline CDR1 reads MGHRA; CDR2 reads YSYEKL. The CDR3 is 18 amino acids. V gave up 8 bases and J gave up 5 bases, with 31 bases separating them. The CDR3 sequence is CASLSFSRRQGSIHEQYF. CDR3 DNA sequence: TGCGCCAGCTTATCCTTCTCCAGGAGGCAGGGGTCCATCCACGAGCAGTACTTC.

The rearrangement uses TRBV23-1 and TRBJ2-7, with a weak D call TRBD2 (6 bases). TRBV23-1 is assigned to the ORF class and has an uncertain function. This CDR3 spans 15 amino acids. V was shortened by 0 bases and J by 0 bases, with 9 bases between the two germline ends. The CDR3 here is CASSQSRGASYEQYF. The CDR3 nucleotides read TGCGCCAGCAGTCAATCTCGCGGGGCCTCCTACGAGCAGTACTTC.

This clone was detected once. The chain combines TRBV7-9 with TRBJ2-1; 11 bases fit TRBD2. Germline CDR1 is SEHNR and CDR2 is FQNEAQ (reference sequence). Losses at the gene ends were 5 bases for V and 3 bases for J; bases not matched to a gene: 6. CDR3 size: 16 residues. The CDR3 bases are TGTGCCAGCAGCGCCTTACTAGCGGGAGTCTACAATGAGCAGTTCTTC. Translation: CASSALLAGVYNEQFF.

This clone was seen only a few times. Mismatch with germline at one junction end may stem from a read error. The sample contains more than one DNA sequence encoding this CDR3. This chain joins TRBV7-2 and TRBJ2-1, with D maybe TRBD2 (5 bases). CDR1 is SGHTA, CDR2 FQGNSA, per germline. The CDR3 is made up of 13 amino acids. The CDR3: CASSQDYLNEQFF. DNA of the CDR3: TGCGCCAGCAGCCAAGACTACCTCAATGAGCAGTTCTTC. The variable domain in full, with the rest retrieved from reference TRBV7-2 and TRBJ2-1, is GAGVSQSPSNKVTEKGKDVELRCDPISGHTALYWYRQSLGQGLEFLIYFQGNSAPDKSGLPSDRFSAERTGGSVSTLTIQRTQQEDSAVYLCASSQDYLNEQFFGPGTRLTVL.

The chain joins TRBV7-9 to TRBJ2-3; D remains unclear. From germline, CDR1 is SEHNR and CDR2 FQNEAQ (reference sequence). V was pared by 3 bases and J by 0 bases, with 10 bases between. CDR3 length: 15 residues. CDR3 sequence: CASSFRPLSTDTQYF. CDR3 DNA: TGTGCCAGCAGCTTCCGACCGTTAAGCACAGATACGCAGTATTTT. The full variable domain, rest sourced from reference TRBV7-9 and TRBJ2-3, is DTGVSQNPRHKITKRGQNVTFRCDPISEHNRLYWYRQTLGQGPEFLTYFQNEAQLEKSRLLSDRFSAERPKGSFSTLEIQRTEQGDSAMYLCASSFRPLSTDTQYFGPGTRLTVL.

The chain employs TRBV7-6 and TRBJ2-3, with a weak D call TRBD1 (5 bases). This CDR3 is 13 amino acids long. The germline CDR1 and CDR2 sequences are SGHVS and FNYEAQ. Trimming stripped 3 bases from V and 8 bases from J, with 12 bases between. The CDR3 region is CASSFDRVATQYF. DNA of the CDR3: TGTGCCAGCAGCTTCGACAGAGTGGCTACGCAGTATTTT. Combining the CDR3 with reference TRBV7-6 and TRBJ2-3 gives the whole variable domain GAGVSQSPRYKVTKRGQDVALRCDPISGHVSLYWYRQALGQGPEFLTYFNYEAQQDKSGLPNDRFSAERPEGSISTLTIQRTEQRDSAMYRCASSFDRVATQYFGPGTRLTVL.

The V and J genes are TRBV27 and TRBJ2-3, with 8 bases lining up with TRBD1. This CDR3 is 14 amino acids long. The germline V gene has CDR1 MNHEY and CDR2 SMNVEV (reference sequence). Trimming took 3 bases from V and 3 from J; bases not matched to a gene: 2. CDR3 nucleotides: TGTGCCAGCAGTTTCGGGACAGGAACAGATACGCAGTATTTT. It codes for CASSFGTGTDTQYF.

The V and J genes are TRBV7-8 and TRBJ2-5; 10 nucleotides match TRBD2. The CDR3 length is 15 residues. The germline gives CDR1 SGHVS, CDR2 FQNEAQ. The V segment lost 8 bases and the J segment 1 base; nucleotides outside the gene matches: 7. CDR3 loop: CASGRLAGSQETQYF. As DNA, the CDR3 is TGTGCCAGCGGACGACTAGCGGGTAGCCAAGAGACCCAGTACTTC.

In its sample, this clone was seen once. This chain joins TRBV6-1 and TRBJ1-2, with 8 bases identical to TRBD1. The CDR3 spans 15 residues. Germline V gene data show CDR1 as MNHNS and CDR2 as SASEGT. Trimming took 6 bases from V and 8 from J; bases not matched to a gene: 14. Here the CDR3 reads CASRTGQAVPNGYTF. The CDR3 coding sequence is TGTGCCAGCAGAACGGGACAGGCTGTACCTAACGGCTACACCTTC.

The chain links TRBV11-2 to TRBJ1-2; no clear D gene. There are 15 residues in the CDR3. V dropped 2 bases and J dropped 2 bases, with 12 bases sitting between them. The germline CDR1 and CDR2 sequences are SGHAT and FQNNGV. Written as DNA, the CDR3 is TGTGCCAGCAGCTTAAAGGCGGGCCGAAACTATGGCTACACCTTC. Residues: CASSLKAGRNYGYTF.

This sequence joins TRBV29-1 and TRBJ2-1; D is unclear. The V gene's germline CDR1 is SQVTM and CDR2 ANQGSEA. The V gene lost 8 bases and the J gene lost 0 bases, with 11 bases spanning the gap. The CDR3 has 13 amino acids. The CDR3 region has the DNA TGCAGCTGTTGGAGCAGCTCCTACAATGAGCAGTTCTTC. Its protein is CSCWSSSYNEQFF.

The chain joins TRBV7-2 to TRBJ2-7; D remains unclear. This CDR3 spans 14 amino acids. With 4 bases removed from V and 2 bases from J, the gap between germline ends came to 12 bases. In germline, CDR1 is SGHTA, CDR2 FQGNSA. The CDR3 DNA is TGTGCCAGCAGCTGGGATCGATCACCCTACGAGCAGTACTTC. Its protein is CASSWDRSPYEQYF.

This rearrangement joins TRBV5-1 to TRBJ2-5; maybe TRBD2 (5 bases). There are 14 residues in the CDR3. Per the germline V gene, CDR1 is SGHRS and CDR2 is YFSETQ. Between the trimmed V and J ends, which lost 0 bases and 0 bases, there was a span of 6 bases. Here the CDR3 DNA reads TGCGCCAGCAGCTTGGGGGAGTACCAAGAGACCCAGTACTTC. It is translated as CASSLGEYQETQYF.

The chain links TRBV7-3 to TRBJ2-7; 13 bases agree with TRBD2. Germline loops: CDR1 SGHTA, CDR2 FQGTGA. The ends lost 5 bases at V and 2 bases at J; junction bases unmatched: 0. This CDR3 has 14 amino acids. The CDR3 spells CASSGLAGAYEQYF. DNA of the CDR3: TGTGCCAGCAGCGGACTAGCGGGAGCCTACGAGCAGTACTTC.